Below are 8 T cell receptor beta chains sequenced from a single sample in a study of radiotherapy plus CTLA-4 blockade in lung cancer (dated by TCRdb to the late 2010s). The method behind the library was the immunoSEQ multiplex PCR assay. TCRdb re-hosts the immuneACCESS table, in-frame sequences only. Its copies lack some clones; in the studies checked, an unresolved V gene accounts for under half of them, and the cause for the rest is not known. The sample profile shows 95,000 to 150,000 clones; about nine tenths of them were found once. Of the sample, 5.5% to 7% is held by the ten largest clones. Sequencing was performed on peripheral blood, taken from a patient treated with radiotherapy plus ipilimumab. These receptors originate from a human donor with non-small cell lung cancer that progressed on radiotherapy plus ipilimumab.

This chain connects TRBV9 to TRBJ2-7; D is unclear. V was clipped by 0 bases and J by 0 bases, with 7 bases between them. The CDR3 consists of 14 residues. CDR1 and CDR2 from the germline V gene are SGDLS and YYNGEE. In DNA, the CDR3 is TGTGCCAGCAGCGTAGGGCCTAGCTCCTACGAGCAGTACTTC. This codes for CASSVGPSSYEQYF. The complete variable domain, with remaining parts taken from reference TRBV9 and TRBJ2-7, reads DSGVTQTPKHLITATGQRVTLRCSPRSGDLSVYWYQQSLDQGLQFLIQYYNGEERAKGNILERFSAQQFPDLHSELNLSSLELGDSALYFCASSVGPSSYEQYFGPGTRLTVT.

This clone has just a few counts. The CDR3 loop is CATSRGDFPYEQYF. CDR3 in DNA: TGTGCCACCAGCAGAGGGGACTTTCCTTACGAGCAGTACTTC. The gene calls are TRBV15 and TRBJ2-7; D may be TRBD2 (6 bases). Trimming removed 1 base at V and 4 bases at J, with 11 bases between. CDR1 LNHNV and CDR2 YYDKDF come from the germline V gene (reference sequence). CDR3 length equals 14 residues. The full variable domain, in which reference TRBV15 and TRBJ2-7 provide the parts outside the CDR3, is DAMVIQNPRYQVTQFGKPVTLSCSQTLNHNVMYWYQQKSSQAPKLLFHYYDKDFNNEADTPDNFQSRRPNTSFCFLDIRSPGLGDTAMYLCATSRGDFPYEQYFGPGTRLTVT.

This sequence joins TRBV29-1 and TRBJ1-1, with 7 bases that match TRBD1. Trimming removed 3 bases from V and 4 bases from J; junction bases left unmatched: 2. Germline CDR1 and CDR2: SQVTM and ANQGSEA. CDR3 length: 12 amino acids. This CDR3 is CSVEQGGTEAFF. CDR3 in DNA: TGCAGCGTTGAGCAGGGGGGCACTGAAGCTTTCTTT.

The chain couples TRBV5-1 to TRBJ2-3; possible D gene TRBD1, 5 bases. Germline values: CDR1 SGHRS, CDR2 YFSETQ. V was clipped by 0 bases and J by 2 bases, with 10 bases between them. This CDR3 is 15 amino acids long. CDR3 protein: CASSLVPGPTDTQYF. The CDR3 DNA follows: TGCGCCAGCAGCTTGGTACCAGGGCCCACAGATACGCAGTATTTT.

The chain employs TRBV5-6 and TRBJ2-5, with TRBD2 matching 9 bases. The trim removed 0 bases at V and 5 bases at J, leaving 2 bases unmatched. Germline loops: CDR1 SGHDT, CDR2 YYEEEE. CDR3 length: 14 residues. CDR3 bases: TGTGCCAGCAGCTTGGTTAGCGGGAGTGAGACCCAGTACTTC. Its protein is CASSLVSGSETQYF.

This clone has just one count. The chain uses TRBV9 and TRBJ2-3; D not certain. The germline V gene has CDR1 SGDLS and CDR2 YYNGEE. Trimming removed 0 bases at V and 0 bases at J, with 8 bases between. The CDR3 is 15 amino acids. This CDR3 reads CASSVGALSTDTQYF. CDR3 coding DNA: TGTGCCAGCAGCGTAGGAGCGCTTAGCACAGATACGCAGTATTTT.

The chain joins TRBV27 to TRBJ2-7; the match to TRBD2 covers 7 bases. Germline CDR1 MNHEY, CDR2 SMNVEV (reference sequence). CDR3 size: 15 residues. V was clipped by 2 bases and J by 0 bases; unmatched bases: 4. The CDR3 loop is CASSLLAASSYEQYF. CDR3 sequence (DNA): TGTGCCAGCAGTTTACTAGCGGCTAGCTCCTACGAGCAGTACTTC.

This clone was counted between two and nine times. The CDR3 DNA sequence: TGTGCCTGGAGTGGCGGGGCTACAACAGATACGCAGTATTTT. This translates into CAWSGGATTDTQYF. This chain joins TRBV30 and TRBJ2-3, with D possibly matching TRBD2 (6 bases). V was cut by 1 base and J by 3 bases, with 11 bases left in between. Germline V gives CDR1 GTSNPN, CDR2 SVGIG (reference sequence). There are 14 residues in the CDR3.